This T cell receptor beta chain was sequenced for a study of blood T cells in healthy people across ages. The use of a sample-barcoded 5' primer and a J-beta primer mix characterized a second PCR of about 7 to 12 cycles. TCRdb independently ran MiXCR on the 5' RACE reads; one entry per CDR3 protein. This sample has some 1.5 million distinct CDR3 sequences; roughly 43% occur once, and the top ten carry about 4%. This CDR3 spans 14 amino acids. Trimming left V 1 base short and J 2 bases short, with 8 bases between. Germline loops: CDR1 MGHRA, CDR2 YSYEKL. The gene calls are TRBV4-1 and TRBJ2-5; D is uncertain. Sample: blood. The receptor was derived from a woman aged 18-29 years in good health. The CDR3 loop reads CASSQVGQQETQYF. The CDR3 DNA reads as TGCGCCAGCAGCCAAGTTGGTCAGCAAGAGACCCAGTACTTC.